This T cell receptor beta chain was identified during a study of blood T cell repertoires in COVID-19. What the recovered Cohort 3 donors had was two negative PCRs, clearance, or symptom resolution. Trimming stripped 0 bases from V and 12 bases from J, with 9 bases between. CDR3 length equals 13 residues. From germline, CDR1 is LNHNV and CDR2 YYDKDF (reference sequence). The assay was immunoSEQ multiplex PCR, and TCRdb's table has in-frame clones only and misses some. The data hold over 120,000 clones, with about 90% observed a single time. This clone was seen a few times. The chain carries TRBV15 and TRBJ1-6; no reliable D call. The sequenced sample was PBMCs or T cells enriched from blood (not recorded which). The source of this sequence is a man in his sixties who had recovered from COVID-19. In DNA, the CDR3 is TGTGCCACCAGCAGAGATGGGCGGGAACCCCTCCACTTT. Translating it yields CATSRDGREPLHF.